This passage covers 30 T cell receptor beta chains from one sample sequenced in a study of identical twins. MiXCR, applied by TCRdb to the 5' RACE reads, yields one record per CDR3 protein. Counted here are about 240,000 distinct CDR3 sequences, 7.5% occurring once; the ten biggest clones make up over 5%. These data are also associated with another study on yellow fever vaccine responses in identical twins.

Sample: CD8+ T cells sorted from blood. These receptor sequences come from a woman between 18 and 29 years old in good health.

This clonotype was seen more than once but under ten times. The chain combines TRBV4-2 with TRBJ2-2, with 8 bases identical to TRBD1. Germline V gene data show CDR1 as LGHNA and CDR2 as YNFKEQ. This CDR3 comprises 16 residues. J lost 1 base, V lost 4 bases, and 5 bases had no gene match. CDR3 sequence: CASSLRTGKNTGELFF. CDR3 DNA sequence: TGTGCCAGCAGCCTACGGACAGGGAAGAACACCGGGGAGCTGTTTTTT.

The chain uses TRBV27 and TRBJ1-1, with a possible D match to TRBD1 (5 bases). The CDR3 contains 15 residues. Trimming removed 5 bases from V and 1 base from J, with 14 bases in between. CDR1 MNHEY and CDR2 SMNVEV come from the germline V gene (reference sequence). CDR3 protein: CASSGGEDSNTEAFF. Here the CDR3 DNA reads TGTGCCAGCAGTGGGGGAGAGGACTCGAACACTGAAGCTTTCTTT.

This clonotype was seen more than once but under ten times. A much larger clone is a single base away; this may be a read error. The genes are TRBV4-1 and TRBJ1-1, with D maybe TRBD1 (6 bases). Trimming cost V 1 base and J 1 base, with 7 bases left between them. The CDR3 spans 14 residues. Germline V lookup: CDR1 MGHRA, CDR2 YSYEKL. As DNA, the CDR3 is TGCGCCAGCAGCCAAGCACAGGGGAACACTGAAGCTTTCTTT. Translation gives CASSQAQGNTEAFF.

The rearrangement joins TRBV6-1 to TRBJ2-7, with D perhaps TRBD1 or TRBD2 (6 bases each). The CDR3 runs to 15 residues. V lost 8 bases and J 0 bases, leaving 17 bases between the germline ends. CDR1 is MNHNS and CDR2 is SASEGT in the germline V gene. This chain's CDR3 is CASPLRGESSYEQYV. The DNA for the CDR3 is TGTGCCAGCCCTCTTAGGGGGGAGAGCTCCTACGAGCAGTACGTC.

This clonotype has only a few counts. V is TRBV12-3 or TRBV12-4 and J is TRBJ2-7; D perhaps matches TRBD2 (5 bases). V gave up 6 bases and J gave up 0 bases, with 9 bases separating them. CDR3 size: 13 residues. The DNA of the CDR3 is TGTGCCAGCAGCCCCGACTACTCCTACGAGCAGTACTTC. It yields the protein CASSPDYSYEQYF.

This clonotype was counted many times. V is TRBV5-6 and J is TRBJ2-2; 12 bases map to TRBD1. Per germline, CDR1 SGHDT and CDR2 YYEEEE. Trimming removed 2 bases from V and 0 bases from J; junction bases left unmatched: 5. CDR3 size: 18 residues. The CDR3 DNA follows: TGTGCCAGCAGCTTCGGGACAGGGGGCTGGGCGAACACCGGGGAGCTGTTTTTT. Protein: CASSFGTGGWANTGELFF.

This clonotype was seen ten or more times. The chain carries TRBV12-3 or TRBV12-4 and TRBJ2-1, with 14 bases lining up with TRBD2. Trimming at V came to 5 bases and at J to 0 bases, leaving 9 bases not matched to a gene. This CDR3 is 19 amino acids long. The CDR3 loop is CASSNGLAGGLSSYNEQFF. Written as DNA, the CDR3 is TGTGCCAGCAGTAATGGACTAGCGGGAGGTTTGAGCTCCTACAATGAGCAGTTCTTC.

This clonotype showed up just a few times. The chain is built from TRBV7-2 and TRBJ2-3; D is possibly TRBD2 (6 bases). This CDR3 is 17 amino acids long. V dropped 5 bases and J dropped 2 bases, with 20 bases sitting between them. CDR1 and CDR2 from the germline V gene are SGHTA and FQGNSA. The CDR3 coding sequence is TGTGCCAGCAGCCCCTTGGGCGCGGGGCGTTACACAGATACGCAGTATTTT. Its translation is CASSPLGAGRYTDTQYF.

The sample holds a few counts of this clonotype. The rearrangement uses TRBV14 and TRBJ2-7; the D is unclear. Trimming took 5 bases from V and 3 from J, leaving 5 bases between them. Germline V CDR1 and CDR2: SGHDN, FVKESK. The CDR3 runs to 11 residues. The CDR3 region is CASSDGYEQYV. CDR3 coding DNA: TGTGCCAGCAGCGACGGCTACGAGCAGTACGTC.

The chain links TRBV11-2 to TRBJ2-5; 9 bases are shared with TRBD2. The CDR3 contains 15 residues. The germline V gene has CDR1 SGHAT and CDR2 FQNNGV. J gave up 0 bases and V 4 bases, and 3 bases lay outside the gene matches. Written as DNA, the CDR3 is TGTGCCAGCAGCTCAAGCGGGGGGTACCAAGAGACCCAGTACTTC. Protein: CASSSSGGYQETQYF.

This clonotype appeared a few times. V is TRBV9 and J is TRBJ2-1; no firm D call. V was trimmed by 0 bases and J by 9 bases, leaving 4 bases between them. The CDR3 extends over 11 amino acids. Germline V lookup: CDR1 SGDLS, CDR2 YYNGEE. The CDR3, as DNA: TGTGCCAGCAGCGTAGATCGTGAGCAGTTCTTC. Encoded protein: CASSVDREQFF.

V is TRBV20-1 and J is TRBJ2-3, with 8 nucleotides matching TRBD1. The CDR3 spans 14 residues. Germline loops: CDR1 DFQATT, CDR2 SNEGSKA (reference sequence). The ends lost 2 bases at V and 5 bases at J; junction bases unmatched: 6. The CDR3 nucleotides are TGCAGTGCTAGATCAGGGGGCTATAGAGATACGCAGTATTTT. Protein sequence: CSARSGGYRDTQYF.

This clonotype was seen ten or more times. A read error may produce the germline difference seen at one junction end. The chain recombines TRBV5-6 with TRBJ2-1; 10 nucleotides align to TRBD2. The CDR3 is 19 residues long. The V gene's germline CDR1 is SGHDT and CDR2 YYEEEE. CDR3 amino acids: CARSLSGREVHPSYNEQFF. CDR3 in DNA: TGTGCCAGAAGCTTAAGCGGGAGGGAGGTACACCCTTCCTACAATGAGCAGTTCTTC.

This clonotype has a handful of counts. The J gene is TRBJ1-5, the V gene TRBV7-8; D is uncertain. The CDR3 extends over 16 amino acids. The germline gives CDR1 SGHVS, CDR2 FQNEAQ. Between the trimmed V and J ends, which lost 2 bases and 4 bases, there was a span of 15 bases. The CDR3 loop is CASSLSYSNLNQPQHF. The CDR3, as DNA: TGTGCCAGCAGCTTATCGTACAGCAATTTAAATCAGCCCCAGCATTTT.

In its sample, this clonotype was seen many times. The CDR3 region is CASSKQWGHIGSPLHF. The CDR3 coding sequence is TGTGCCAGCAGCAAGCAGTGGGGCCACATCGGTTCACCCCTCCACTTT. The chain couples TRBV7-8 to TRBJ1-6, with D tentatively TRBD1 (5 bases). With 5 bases removed from V and 9 bases from J, the gap between germline ends came to 20 bases. Per germline, CDR1 SGHVS and CDR2 FQNEAQ. This CDR3 is 16 amino acids long.

This clonotype turned up a few times. The CDR3, as DNA: TGCAGTGCTAGCGGGAGGGCCCTCTACGAGCAGTACTTC. Its translation: CSASGRALYEQYF. V usage is TRBV20-1 and J usage is TRBJ2-7, with 8 bases aligning to TRBD2. Germline V gene data show CDR1 as DFQATT and CDR2 as SNEGSKA (reference sequence). CDR3 length: 13 residues. The trim removed 3 bases at V and 3 bases at J, leaving 4 bases unmatched.

The table lists this clonotype with a few counts. The chain recombines TRBV12-3 or TRBV12-4 with TRBJ2-7; TRBD2 aligns across 7 bases. The CDR3 spans 12 residues. J gave up 3 bases and V 8 bases, and 4 bases lay outside the gene matches. For the CDR3, the DNA is TGTGCCAGCGGGGACTACAACTACGAGCAGTACTTC. Its protein product is CASGDYNYEQYF.

This clonotype was picked up a small number of times. The chain has TRBV5-1 and TRBJ2-5; TRBD1 or TRBD2 may be the D gene (6 bases each). This CDR3 is 15 amino acids long. With 5 bases removed from V and 5 bases from J, the gap between germline ends came to 19 bases. The germline V gene has CDR1 SGHRS and CDR2 YFSETQ. The CDR3 DNA reads as TGCGCCAGCAGTAGTGCGGGACACGCGGGTGAGACCCAGTACTTC. This encodes CASSSAGHAGETQYF.

This clonotype was seen more than once but under ten times. This chain links TRBV4-1 with TRBJ2-3; D tentatively reads TRBD1 or TRBD2 (6 bases each). The germline V gene has CDR1 MGHRA and CDR2 YSYEKL. CDR3 length: 17 amino acids. V was shortened by 0 bases and J by 4 bases, with 17 bases between the two germline ends. Here the CDR3 DNA reads TGCGCCAGCAGCCAAGATAAGGGGGGCCCTTTGGCAGATACGCAGTATTTT. It translates to CASSQDKGGPLADTQYF.

The table lists this clonotype with many counts. The chain combines TRBV27 with TRBJ1-1, with a weak D call TRBD1 (5 bases). This CDR3 comprises 14 residues. The germline V and J ends were trimmed by 3 bases and 6 bases, with 14 bases remaining between them. Germline CDR1 is MNHEY and CDR2 is SMNVEV (reference sequence). The CDR3 sequence: CASSFLGVSAEAFF. The CDR3, as DNA: TGTGCCAGCAGTTTTCTAGGGGTAAGCGCTGAAGCTTTCTTT.

There are a few counts of this clonotype. The chain is built from TRBV19 and TRBJ2-7; 7 nucleotides align to TRBD1. V was clipped by 4 bases and J by 0 bases; unmatched bases: 3. The V gene's germline CDR1 is LNHDA and CDR2 SQIVND (reference sequence). CDR3 size: 14 residues. The DNA for the CDR3 is TGTGCCAGTAGTACGGGACAGAGCTCCTACGAGCAGTACTTC. Its protein product is CASSTGQSSYEQYF.

V is TRBV5-6 and J is TRBJ1-1, with D possibly matching TRBD1 (6 bases). Germline V gene lookup returns CDR1 SGHDT and CDR2 YYEEEE. The CDR3 loop spans 14 amino acids. With 2 bases removed from V and 1 base from J, the gap between germline ends came to 9 bases. The CDR3 DNA is TGTGCCAGCAGCTTCGGACAGACGAACACTGAAGCTTTCTTT. Amino acids: CASSFGQTNTEAFF.

This clonotype was seen at least ten times. V usage is TRBV4-2 and J usage is TRBJ2-3; tentatively, D is TRBD1 or TRBD2 (5 bases each). The CDR3 has 16 residues. Trimming cost V 4 bases and J 0 bases, with 14 bases left between them. The germline gives CDR1 LGHNA, CDR2 YNFKEQ. The CDR3 DNA sequence: TGTGCCAGCAGCCCCCCTTGGGGGTCTAGCACAGATACGCAGTATTTT. The encoded protein is CASSPPWGSSTDTQYF.

This clonotype was detected a few times. V and J are TRBV9 and TRBJ2-5; D not resolved. Looked up from germline, CDR1 is SGDLS and CDR2 is YYNGEE. CDR3 length: 15 amino acids. V lost 0 bases, J lost 2 bases, and 11 bases lay in between. Written as DNA, the CDR3 is TGTGCCAGCAGCGTAGGGATAGCCGTTCAAGAGACCCAGTACTTC. This codes for CASSVGIAVQETQYF. The whole variable domain, remainder taken from reference TRBV9 and TRBJ2-5, is DSGVTQTPKHLITATGQRVTLRCSPRSGDLSVYWYQQSLDQGLQFLIQYYNGEERAKGNILERFSAQQFPDLHSELNLSSLELGDSALYFCASSVGIAVQETQYFGPGTRLLVL.

This clonotype was seen at least ten times. The chain links TRBV27 to TRBJ2-7, with D unclear. Deletions cut 8 bases from V and 2 bases from J, with 13 bases between. In germline, CDR1 is MNHEY, CDR2 SMNVEV (reference sequence). The CDR3 is 13 residues long. CDR3 sequence reads: CASVGSATYEQYF. The CDR3 DNA sequence: TGTGCCAGCGTCGGCTCAGCGACCTACGAGCAGTACTTC.

This clonotype was seen more than once but under ten times. The CDR3 nucleotides read TGTGCCAGCAGTTTTGATTTTTCCCTACTAGGAGCAACAAGGGACAATGAGCAGTTCTTC. Translating it yields CASSFDFSLLGATRDNEQFF. The chain is built from TRBV12-3 or TRBV12-4 and TRBJ2-1; D is perhaps TRBD2 (5 bases). The CDR3 runs to 20 residues. V lost 3 bases, J lost 5 bases, and 29 bases lay in between.

Many counts were recorded for this clonotype. The chain links TRBV7-8 to TRBJ2-3; D is perhaps TRBD2 (5 bases). CDR3 size: 13 residues. Germline V gives CDR1 SGHVS, CDR2 FQNEAQ. Between the trimmed V and J ends, which lost 5 bases and 3 bases, there was a span of 9 bases. DNA for the CDR3: TGTGCCAGCAGCCATCGCGGGACAGATACGCAGTATTTT. Protein: CASSHRGTDTQYF.

This clonotype was observed a handful of times. The rearrangement links TRBV2 to TRBJ2-2; 7 nucleotides match TRBD2. The CDR3 totals 14 residues. The V gene's germline CDR1 is SNHLY and CDR2 FYNNEI. V gave up 6 bases and J gave up 6 bases; unmatched junction bases: 7. The CDR3 region has the DNA TGTGCCAGCAGGACCGGGACTAACCCCGGGGAGCTGTTTTTT. Amino acids: CASRTGTNPGELFF.

This clonotype occurred many times. This chain joins TRBV12-3 or TRBV12-4 and TRBJ1-1; 8 bases agree with TRBD1. V dropped 3 bases and J dropped 1; count of bases not matched to a gene: 10. There are 17 residues in the CDR3. CDR3 region: CASSFEIGQGSNTEAFF. CDR3 DNA sequence: TGTGCCAGCAGTTTTGAGATTGGACAGGGTTCGAACACTGAAGCTTTCTTT.

This clonotype was seen only a few times. V gene TRBV24-1 combines with J gene TRBJ2-7; weak D call: TRBD2 (5 bases). The germline CDR1 and CDR2 sequences are KGHDR and SFDVKD. Deletions cut 4 bases from V and 2 bases from J, with 8 bases between. This CDR3 region has 13 residues. The CDR3 here is CATSDSGTYEQYF. The CDR3 nucleotides are TGTGCCACCAGTGACTCCGGGACCTACGAGCAGTACTTC.